This T cell receptor beta chain was captured by sequencing in a study of post-analysis software for immune sequencing data. The overall study: In terms of disease course, relapsing-remitting, secondary progressive and progressive-relapsing multiple sclerosis were included. Findings and caveats of the study: For normalized Chao1 diversity, multiple sclerosis patients scored significantly lower than controls did. When patients were compared with controls, about five TRBV segments were more frequent, TRBV5-6, TRBV5-1 and TRBV20-1 among them.

CDR1 is MGHDK, CDR2 SYGVNS, per germline. The CDR3 consists of 15 residues. Notes on this clonotype: Its antigen is unknown. One end of the junction is discordant with germline, which a read error may explain.

Each TCR beta cDNA library carried unique molecular identifiers. MiXCR, run by TCRdb on the PCR reads, gives a single entry per CDR3 protein. Of fewer than 850,000 distinct CDR3 sequences listed, about 45% are singletons. The gene calls are TRBV25-1 and TRBJ2-2, with a tentative D call TRBD2 (6 bases). The receptor's source is a girl aged 10 to 17 with multiple sclerosis. Material: blood. CDR3 in amino acids: CASSRDGSNTGGLFF. CDR3 nucleotides: TGTGCCAGCAGCAGAGACGGTTCTAACACCGGGGGGCTGTTTTTT. Drawing the rest from reference TRBV25-1 and TRBJ2-2, the complete variable domain is EADIYQTPRYLVIGTGKKITLECSQTMGHDKMYWYQQDPGMELHLIHYSYGVNSTEKGDLSSESTVSRIRTEHFPLTLESARPSHTSQYLCASSRDGSNTGGLFFGEGSRLTVL.